This T cell receptor (beta chain) was observed in a study of CD8 T cells in Susac syndrome. Study-wide context: When blood was collected, patients with Susac syndrome were therapy-naive, were taking corticosteroids, or were receiving intravenous immunoglobulin alone.

RNA in amounts of roughly 0.5 to 1 ug was reverse transcribed with random hexamers. The authors amplified TCR beta CDR3 across 54 Vbeta and 13 Jbeta using immunoSEQ multiplex PCR. TCRdb passed the immunoSEQ multiplex PCR reads through MiXCR, listing each CDR3 protein once. This table holds 67,000 or so distinct CDR3 sequences, roughly 93% found once. TEMRA cells were FACS-enriched, unlike CD8+ and CD4+ T cells, which were negatively isolated. Whole-study findings and limits: The CD4+ T cell repertoire of patients with Susac syndrome showed no detectable clonal expansion.

CDR1 and CDR2 (germline): LGHNA, YNFKEQ. With 3 bases clipped from V and 4 bases from J, the junction kept 5 bases outside the gene matches. This CDR3 spans 14 amino acids. Remarks on this clonotype: Its antigen is unknown.

The V call is TRBV4-2, the J call TRBJ2-5; 7 bases are shared with TRBD1. The sequenced material came from CD4+ T cells from PBMCs. The clonotype originates from a human donor with Susac syndrome. For the CDR3, the DNA is TGTGCCAGCAGCCACTCGGACAGGCGAGAGACCCAGTACTTC. Translation gives CASSHSDRRETQYF.